This T cell receptor (beta chain) was captured in a study of blood T cell repertoires in COVID-19. The CDR3 spans 15 residues. J was trimmed by 6 bases and V by 0 bases; bases with no gene match: 2. Germline V CDR1 and CDR2: KGHSH, LQKENI. Generated by immunoSEQ multiplex PCR, the TCRdb table keeps only in-frame clones and is missing some. The repertoire includes approximately 150,000 clones, roughly 82% of them detected once, and roughly a tenth sits in the top ten. The clonotype was recovered from a man aged 55 to 70 with active or convalescent COVID-19. This rearrangement joins TRBV18 to TRBJ2-1, with 10 bases lining up with TRBD1. The material sequenced was peripheral blood. CDR3 nucleotide sequence: TGTGCCAGCTCACCACCGACAGGGGGCAGCAATGAGCAGTTCTTC. Its protein product is CASSPPTGGSNEQFF.